This paragraph reports one TCR beta chain. What it binds is unknown. This CDR3 has 19 amino acids. The germline V gene encodes CDR1 MNHNS and CDR2 SASEGT. The V segment lost 4 bases and the J segment 3 bases; nucleotides outside the gene matches: 19. The data stem from a study of long-term antiretroviral therapy in people with HIV. Turning to the study itself: When the earliest samples were collected, ART was typically delayed until CD4 counts fell. Findings of the study overall: ART-treated samples gained diversity yet remained below transplant donor controls. Against controls, HIV repertoires showed narrower ranges of CDR3 length. Information on adherence, resistance and therapy changes was unavailable.

Survey-level immunoSEQ v3.0 assays were run. The data were produced by immunoSEQ multiplex PCR, yet TCRdb's version contains in-frame clones alone and is incomplete. The data contain some 19,000 clones, around 87% of them singletons. This material consisted of unsorted PBMCs, taken roughly 2.7 years after starting antiretroviral therapy. This TCR was recovered from a woman aged 45-60 years with HIV. The chain is built from TRBV6-1 and TRBJ2-7; 9 nucleotides line up with TRBD1. The CDR3 DNA reads as TGTGCCAGCAGTGCGGCCCGGGACAGGGTGGAACTACGCCGCTACGAGCAGTACTTC. Protein: CASSAARDRVELRRYEQYF.